Below are 29 T cell receptor beta chains sequenced from a single sample in a study of PD-L1 blockade in urothelial cancer. Sequencing used immunoSEQ multiplex PCR; TCRdb keeps in-frame clones, though not all of them. This sample has around 20,000 clones, with about 90% found just once. Sequences were derived from PBMCs, sampled around atezolizumab (anti-PD-L1) treatment. The receptors were gathered from a man aged 45-65 years with urothelial cancer.

The chain carries TRBV25-1 and TRBJ1-4; possibly TRBD1 for D (6 bases). Trimming removed 3 bases at V and 4 bases at J, with 9 bases between. Germline V gene sequence: CDR1 MGHDK, CDR2 SYGVNS. The CDR3 runs 14 residues. In nucleotides, the CDR3 is TGTGCCAGCAGTGATGGACAGATTAATGAAAAACTGTTTTTT. Residues: CASSDGQINEKLFF. Full variable domain (rest looked up from reference TRBV25-1 and TRBJ1-4): EADIYQTPRYLVIGTGKKITLECSQTMGHDKMYWYQQDPGMELHLIHYSYGVNSTEKGDLSSESTVSRIRTEHFPLTLESARPSHTSQYLCASSDGQINEKLFFGSGTQLSVL.

V is TRBV30 and J is TRBJ2-1; D gene unclear. The CDR3 extends over 12 amino acids. In germline, CDR1 is GTSNPN, CDR2 SVGIG (reference sequence). V gave up 0 bases and J gave up 9 bases, with 9 bases separating them. CDR3 coding DNA: TGTGCCTGGAGTGTAACCCGCGGTGAGCAGTTCTTC. As protein: CAWSVTRGEQFF.

The rearrangement links TRBV18 to TRBJ2-7, with 9 bases fitting TRBD1. CDR3 size: 15 residues. Germline assignment: CDR1 KGHSH and CDR2 LQKENI. V gave up 6 bases and J gave up 2 bases; unmatched junction bases: 8. The CDR3 loop is CASSLYRGPTYEQYF. The CDR3 DNA sequence: TGTGCCAGCTCCTTGTACAGGGGGCCCACCTACGAGCAGTACTTC.

The V and J genes are TRBV28 and TRBJ2-5; 10 nucleotides line up with TRBD2. The CDR3 consists of 16 residues. The J segment lost 2 bases and the V segment lost 5 bases, leaving 8 bases of the junction unmatched. Germline V gene lookup returns CDR1 MDHEN and CDR2 SYDVKM. The CDR3 region is CASSHQTSGSQETQYF. CDR3 nucleotide sequence: TGTGCCAGCAGTCACCAGACTAGCGGGTCACAAGAGACCCAGTACTTC. The full variable domain, in which reference TRBV28 and TRBJ2-5 provide the parts outside the CDR3, is DVKVTQSSRYLVKRTGEKVFLECVQDMDHENMFWYRQDPGLGLRLIYFSYDVKMKEKGDIPEGYSVSREKKERFSLILESASTNQTSMYLCASSHQTSGSQETQYFGPGTRLLVL.

The chain uses TRBV7-6 and TRBJ2-1, with 9 nucleotides matching TRBD2. Germline V gives CDR1 SGHVS, CDR2 FNYEAQ. V lost 4 bases and J lost 5; bases outside the gene matches: 9. CDR3 length: 16 amino acids. The CDR3 here is CASSSLAGGPHNEQFF. The CDR3 DNA sequence: TGTGCCAGCAGCTCCCTGGCGGGAGGGCCCCACAATGAGCAGTTCTTC.

This clone was found a few times. The chain has TRBV7-8 and TRBJ2-2; D is unclear. The CDR3 runs 15 residues. Trimming cost V 1 base and J 2 bases, with 8 bases left between them. From germline, CDR1 is SGHVS and CDR2 FQNEAQ. In DNA, the CDR3 is TGTGCCAGCAGCTTAGAACCTAAAAACACCGGGGAGCTGTTTTTT. Translation gives CASSLEPKNTGELFF. Drawing the rest from reference TRBV7-8 and TRBJ2-2, the complete variable domain is GAGVSQSPRYKVAKRGQDVALRCDPISGHVSLFWYQQALGQGPEFLTYFQNEAQLDKSGLPSDRFFAERPEGSVSTLKIQRTQQEDSAVYLCASSLEPKNTGELFFGEGSRLTVL.

The CDR3 coding sequence is TGCGCCAGCAGCATGACCCCGGGAGGCAATCAGCCCCAGCATTTT. The encoded protein is CASSMTPGGNQPQHF. The V and J genes are TRBV5-1 and TRBJ1-5; D is undetermined. The CDR3 totals 15 residues. Germline V lookup: CDR1 SGHRS, CDR2 YFSETQ. Trimming cost V 4 bases and J 2 bases, with 13 bases left between them.

The sample holds one count of this clone. The J gene is TRBJ1-5, the V gene TRBV6-5, with 7 bases that match TRBD1. After removal of 6 bases from V and 2 bases from J, the junction contained 7 bases not matched to a gene. CDR1 is MNHEY, CDR2 SVGAGI, per germline. The CDR3 has 15 amino acids. The chain's CDR3 is CASRQNRGGNQPQHF. CDR3 in DNA: TGTGCCAGCAGACAAAACAGGGGAGGCAATCAGCCCCAGCATTTT.

The chain uses TRBV11-3 and TRBJ2-3, with 9 bases that match TRBD2. Trimming took 1 base from V and 3 from J; bases not matched to a gene: 5. The CDR3 consists of 16 residues. Germline V gene lookup returns CDR1 SGHNT and CDR2 YENEEA. The CDR3 DNA reads TGTGCCAGCAGCTTAGGTAGCGGGAGTAAGACAGATACGCAGTATTTT. Its protein product is CASSLGSGSKTDTQYF.

V usage is TRBV4-2 and J usage is TRBJ1-1; 8 bases align to TRBD1. CDR3 length: 13 residues. The trim removed 0 bases at V and 11 bases at J, leaving 5 bases unmatched. CDR1 LGHNA and CDR2 YNFKEQ come from the germline V gene. DNA for the CDR3: TGTGCCAGCAGCCAAGATCAGGGGGCGCACGCTTTCTTT. Protein sequence: CASSQDQGAHAFF.

This chain connects TRBV11-2 to TRBJ2-7, with D perhaps matching TRBD2 (5 bases). Per germline, CDR1 SGHAT and CDR2 FQNNGV. The ends were cut back, 0 bases at V and 3 bases at J, with 12 bases in the middle. CDR3 length: 15 amino acids. The CDR3 DNA reads as TGTGCCAGCAGCTTAGATTCCAAAGGGAGCTACGAGCAGTACTTC. Residues: CASSLDSKGSYEQYF.

This sequence joins TRBV7-8 and TRBJ2-3, with 7 bases aligning to TRBD1. The CDR3 extends over 17 amino acids. V shed 4 bases, J shed 2 bases, and the junction held 12 bases outside the gene matches. Germline V lookup: CDR1 SGHVS, CDR2 FQNEAQ. The CDR3 coding sequence is TGTGCCAGCAGCTCCAGAGGTGGGACAGCCTTCACAGATACGCAGTATTTT. Protein: CASSSRGGTAFTDTQYF.

CDR3 sequence reads: CASSLTWTSGRTEQFF. CDR3 DNA: TGTGCCAGCAGCTTAACGTGGACTAGCGGGAGGACAGAGCAGTTCTTC. This rearrangement joins TRBV7-2 to TRBJ2-1, with TRBD2 matching 14 bases. The CDR3 sequence is 16 residues long. The ends lost 2 bases at V and 10 bases at J; junction bases unmatched: 7. Germline V CDR1 and CDR2: SGHTA, FQGNSA.

The chain combines TRBV27 with TRBJ2-7; no clear D gene. Germline V gives CDR1 MNHEY, CDR2 SMNVEV (reference sequence). The V gene lost 6 bases and the J gene lost 0 bases, with 9 bases spanning the gap. The CDR3 consists of 13 residues. The CDR3 DNA sequence: TGTGCCAGCAGGACTCTGAACTCCTACGAGCAGTACTTC. Amino acids: CASRTLNSYEQYF.

The rearrangement uses TRBV7-8 and TRBJ2-2; D not resolved. The germline V and J ends were trimmed by 1 base and 6 bases, with 9 bases remaining between them. Germline V gene lookup returns CDR1 SGHVS and CDR2 FQNEAQ. The CDR3 is 14 amino acids. CDR3 nucleotides: TGTGCCAGCAGCTTAGTATCGGTGTCCGGGGAGCTGTTTTTT. Translation: CASSLVSVSGELFF.

On this clone itself: The sample contains more than one DNA sequence encoding this CDR3. The V gene is TRBV28, the J gene TRBJ1-1; 7 bases map to TRBD1. The V gene's germline CDR1 is MDHEN and CDR2 SYDVKM. There are 15 residues in the CDR3. With V trimmed by 2 bases and J by 0 bases, 3 bases remained unmatched. The DNA for the CDR3 is TGTGCCAGCAGTTTACCGGGACAGTTGAACACTGAAGCTTTCTTT. The encoded protein is CASSLPGQLNTEAFF.

The chain employs TRBV7-9 and TRBJ1-6, with TRBD1 matching 9 bases. Unmatched junction bases numbered 7, after V lost 5 bases and J lost 11 bases. The CDR3 length is 14 residues. Germline CDR1 reads SEHNR; CDR2 reads FQNEAQ (reference sequence). CDR3 nucleotides: TGTGCCAGCAGCCCCGGGACAGGGAAGACACCCCTCCACTTT. It translates to CASSPGTGKTPLHF.

The gene calls are TRBV27 and TRBJ2-7; 8 bases line up with TRBD1. The CDR3 loop spans 17 amino acids. J gave up 4 bases and V 3 bases, and 14 bases lay outside the gene matches. Germline CDR1 and CDR2: MNHEY and SMNVEV (reference sequence). The CDR3 region is CASSFLFVAGGFYEQYF. The CDR3 DNA reads as TGTGCCAGCAGTTTTCTATTTGTGGCAGGGGGCTTTTACGAGCAGTACTTC.

The V call is TRBV4-3, the J call TRBJ1-4, with a weak D call TRBD1 (6 bases). Trimming shortened V by 0 bases and J by 13 bases, and 21 bases separated the two germline ends. This CDR3 contains 16 residues. Germline V gene data show CDR1 as LGHNA and CDR2 as YSLEER. CDR3 amino acids: CASSQDGGRTALGLFF. CDR3 coding DNA: TGCGCCAGCAGCCAAGACGGGGGGAGGACAGCTTTAGGACTGTTTTTT.

V gene TRBV25-1 combines with J gene TRBJ1-2; D possibly corresponds to TRBD1 (6 bases). Germline CDR1 reads MGHDK; CDR2 reads SYGVNS. This CDR3 has 15 residues. Trimming left V 4 bases short and J 8 bases short, with 20 bases between. CDR3 in DNA: TGTGCCAGCAGTGCAGGGGTTGGCAGAGCCGCGGGCTACACCTTC. Translated, it gives CASSAGVGRAAGYTF.

The rearrangement links TRBV27 to TRBJ2-2; TRBD2 aligns across 16 bases. The CDR3 is 22 amino acids. CDR1 MNHEY and CDR2 SMNVEV come from the germline V gene (reference sequence). V dropped 2 bases and J dropped 0; count of bases not matched to a gene: 12. This chain's CDR3 is CASSLKGGLAGGPRSNTGELFF. DNA for the CDR3: TGTGCCAGCAGTTTAAAAGGGGGACTAGCGGGAGGGCCGCGGTCGAACACCGGGGAGCTGTTTTTT.

The rearrangement links TRBV28 to TRBJ2-2, with 11 positions matching TRBD2. This CDR3 comprises 16 residues. V trimming: 8 bases; J trimming: 7 bases; junction bases outside the gene matches: 12. CDR1 MDHEN and CDR2 SYDVKM come from the germline V gene. In DNA, the CDR3 is TGTGCCAGCCGTCAGAGGGGACTAGCGGTCAACGGGGAGCTGTTTTTT. Amino acids: CASRQRGLAVNGELFF.

The chain recombines TRBV5-1 with TRBJ2-7; D is perhaps TRBD1 (7 bases). CDR3 length: 18 amino acids. Per germline, CDR1 SGHRS and CDR2 YFSETQ. V lost 2 bases and J 0 bases, leaving 21 bases between the germline ends. As DNA, the CDR3 is TGCGCCAGCAGCTTTCGTCCCCCAGGAGGGGGCTCCTCCTACGAGCAGTACTTC. Residues: CASSFRPPGGGSSYEQYF.

The chain carries TRBV6-4 and TRBJ2-1, with 8 bases that match TRBD2. V was pared by 2 bases and J by 6 bases, with 6 bases of the junction left unmatched. The CDR3 spans 15 residues. Looked up from germline, CDR1 is MRHNA and CDR2 is SNTAGT. The chain's CDR3 is CASSDSLAGFNEQFF. Here the CDR3 DNA reads TGTGCCAGCAGTGACAGTCTAGCGGGTTTCAATGAGCAGTTCTTC.

The chain combines TRBV19 with TRBJ2-1; perhaps TRBD2 as D (5 bases). V lost 6 bases and J 4 bases, leaving 19 bases between the germline ends. The CDR3 spans 16 residues. Germline CDR1 is LNHDA and CDR2 is SQIVND (reference sequence). CDR3 sequence: CASSYLKRAFYNEQFF. The DNA of the CDR3 is TGTGCCAGTAGCTACCTCAAGAGGGCCTTTTACAATGAGCAGTTCTTC.

The rearrangement links TRBV7-3 to TRBJ2-1; 9 bases agree with TRBD2. Trimming removed 5 bases from V and 6 bases from J; junction bases left unmatched: 11. CDR3 size: 16 residues. Germline V gives CDR1 SGHTA, CDR2 FQGTGA. DNA for the CDR3: TGTGCCAGCAGCCCCCGGGATAGCGGGGGATTCAATGAGCAGTTCTTC. As protein: CASSPRDSGGFNEQFF. Drawing the rest from reference TRBV7-3 and TRBJ2-1, the complete variable domain is GAGVSQTPSNKVTEKGKYVELRCDPISGHTALYWYRQSLGQGPEFLIYFQGTGAADDSGLPNDRFFAVRPEGSVSTLKIQRTERGDSAVYLCASSPRDSGGFNEQFFGPGTRLTVL.

This clone has a single count. The chain links TRBV7-3 to TRBJ2-3; TRBD2 might be the D (5 bases). Germline values: CDR1 SGHTA, CDR2 FQGTGA. The CDR3 is 15 residues long. V lost 2 bases and J 2 bases, leaving 11 bases between the germline ends. The CDR3 nucleotides read TGTGCCAGCAGCTTATATGGACTTACCACAGATACGCAGTATTTT. This codes for CASSLYGLTTDTQYF. The full variable domain, completed using reference TRBV7-3 and TRBJ2-3, is GAGVSQTPSNKVTEKGKYVELRCDPISGHTALYWYRQSLGQGPEFLIYFQGTGAADDSGLPNDRFFAVRPEGSVSTLKIQRTERGDSAVYLCASSLYGLTTDTQYFGPGTRLTVL.

The V and J genes are TRBV5-8 and TRBJ1-3, with a weak D call TRBD1 (5 bases). The germline CDR1 and CDR2 sequences are SGHTS and YDEGEE. The CDR3 has 15 amino acids. With 0 bases removed from V and 0 bases from J, the gap between germline ends came to 7 bases. The CDR3 reads CASSLDRFSGNTIYF. The CDR3 DNA is TGTGCCAGCAGCTTGGACAGGTTCTCTGGAAACACCATATATTTT.

This clone was counted once. The J gene is TRBJ2-2, the V gene TRBV7-6, with 9 bases matching TRBD1. The germline V gene encodes CDR1 SGHVS and CDR2 FNYEAQ. V lost 0 bases, J lost 6 bases, and 2 bases stayed unmatched. This CDR3 contains 15 residues. The DNA of the CDR3 is TGTGCCAGCAGCTTAGCCGGGACAGGGTCCGGGGAGCTGTTTTTT. Its protein is CASSLAGTGSGELFF.